Listed below are T cell receptor beta chains from one sample, sequenced in a study of T cell changes during pregnancy in multiple sclerosis. Profiled with immunoSEQ multiplex PCR; TCRdb holds only in-frame clones, not every one. The sample lists about 69,000 clones; about 92% were seen once. The sequencing used peripheral blood, collected in the third trimester of pregnancy. These receptors all stem from a female donor in good health, enrolled as a control in a pregnancy study. Both conserved end residues are part of each CDR3. Each record gives: V gene, J gene, CDR3 protein.

V: TRBV2
J: TRBJ1-5
CDR3: CASSEALPQVSAQHF

V: TRBV7-8
J: TRBJ1-5
CDR3: CASSLWSGNQPQHF

V: TRBV4-3
J: TRBJ2-5
CDR3: CASSQASGAQETQYF

V: TRBV5-6
J: TRBJ2-5
CDR3: CASSQIAGGTVRETQYF

V: TRBV18
J: TRBJ1-3
CDR3: CASQRTGSSGNTIYF

V: TRBV13
J: TRBJ2-7
CDR3: CASSLGRGEQYF

V: TRBV5-1
J: TRBJ2-7
CDR3: CASSLFGGSSYEQYF

V: TRBV16
J: TRBJ1-2
CDR3: CASSQGVRGNYGYTF

V: TRBV14
J: TRBJ2-7
CDR3: CASSQDLRFREQYF

V: TRBV15
J: TRBJ2-1
CDR3: CATSRGGASGINEQFF

V: TRBV5-4
J: TRBJ2-7
CDR3: CASSFWGGGAEQYF

V: TRBV5-1
J: TRBJ1-2
CDR3: CASSSTRDGYTF

V: TRBV5-4
J: TRBJ2-7
CDR3: CASSLDFVATTYEQYF

V: TRBV7-7
J: TRBJ2-3
CDR3: CASSLEGVNTDTQYF

V: TRBV30
J: TRBJ1-5
CDR3: CAWSVRGGFNQPQHF

V: TRBV5-6
J: TRBJ1-5
CDR3: CASSSRQSNQPQHF

V: TRBV7-8
J: TRBJ2-2
CDR3: CASRAGDYTGELFF

V: TRBV28
J: TRBJ1-5
CDR3: CASSLLLNQPQHF

V: TRBV30
J: TRBJ1-4
CDR3: CAGWAATNEKLFF

V: TRBV19
J: TRBJ2-5
CDR3: CASSTSRDRRETQYF

V: TRBV10-1
J: TRBJ1-1
CDR3: CASMGGTEAFF

V: TRBV4-2
J: TRBJ2-1
CDR3: CASSQLTSGRQFF

V: TRBV7-3
J: TRBJ2-6
CDR3: CASSPQVFGANVLTF

V: TRBV28
J: TRBJ1-2
CDR3: CASSPPGTGGYYGYTF

V: TRBV9
J: TRBJ2-5
CDR3: CASSVSRNRGETQYF

V: TRBV10-2
J: TRBJ2-7
CDR3: CASSDQGESYEQYF

V: TRBV18
J: TRBJ2-7
CDR3: CASSGTRSNEQYF

V: TRBV19
J: TRBJ2-7
CDR3: CASSVNRDYEQYF

V: TRBV28
J: TRBJ2-2
CDR3: CASSPQARVYTGELFF

V: TRBV15
J: TRBJ2-3
CDR3: CATSRNSVGGDTQYF

V: TRBV2
J: TRBJ2-7
CDR3: CASSAFSAGIHEQYF

V: TRBV9
J: TRBJ1-4
CDR3: CASSVGTGSPEKLFF

V: TRBV15
J: TRBJ2-5
CDR3: CATSRESGPWETQYF

V: TRBV18
J: TRBJ2-7
CDR3: CASSPGLPGSSTYEQYF

V: TRBV27
J: TRBJ1-1
CDR3: CARLPTPPMNTEAFF

V: TRBV6-1
J: TRBJ2-3
CDR3: CASSPGITDTQYF

V: TRBV19
J: TRBJ1-4
CDR3: CASSIWGGAEKLFF

V: TRBV28
J: TRBJ2-7
CDR3: CASSPSLAGGPPPLF

V: TRBV11-3
J: TRBJ2-3
CDR3: CASSFGGRTSTDTQYF

V: TRBV6-1
J: TRBJ2-2
CDR3: CASSDISGGASGELFF

V: TRBV18
J: TRBJ1-3
CDR3: CASSLSRVSSGNTIYF

V: TRBV27
J: TRBJ2-1
CDR3: CASSLGGGPNNEQFF

V: TRBV13
J: TRBJ1-1
CDR3: CASSLGGQGGTEAFF

V: TRBV18
J: TRBJ1-2
CDR3: CASSPAQGVYGYTF

V: TRBV7-9
J: TRBJ1-2
CDR3: CASSTTVSYGYTF

V: TRBV27
J: TRBJ1-2
CDR3: CASSRHQGAGYTF